This T cell receptor (beta chain) stems from a study of PD-1 blockade in classical Hodgkin lymphoma. Study conclusions and caveats: Reports described newly diagnosed patients as having lower baseline TCR diversity than healthy donors. Complete responders showed a baseline diversity that resembled the diversity of newly diagnosed patients.

Deletions cut 3 bases from V and 7 bases from J, with 8 bases between. In germline, CDR1 is SGHDT, CDR2 YYEEEE. The CDR3 contains 12 residues. Remarks on this clone: Its antigen is not known.

The time point here: cycle 4 day 1 (C4D1), after more than five weeks of nivolumab. Each of the patients experienced relapse following autologous stem cell transplantation, and their brentuximab vedotin exposure differed. Profiled with immunoSEQ multiplex PCR; TCRdb holds only in-frame clones, not every one. The repertoire consists of over 60,000 clones, with less than 95% occurring once and the leading ten covering 10%. The material was peripheral blood mononuclear cells (PBMCs), obtained before the fourth cycle of nivolumab. This chain joins TRBV5-6 and TRBJ1-3; TRBD1 is a possible D gene (6 bases). This sequence originates from a human donor with classical Hodgkin lymphoma. The CDR3 sequence is CASSYRVNTIYF. DNA of the CDR3: TGTGCCAGCAGCTACAGGGTTAACACCATATATTTT.